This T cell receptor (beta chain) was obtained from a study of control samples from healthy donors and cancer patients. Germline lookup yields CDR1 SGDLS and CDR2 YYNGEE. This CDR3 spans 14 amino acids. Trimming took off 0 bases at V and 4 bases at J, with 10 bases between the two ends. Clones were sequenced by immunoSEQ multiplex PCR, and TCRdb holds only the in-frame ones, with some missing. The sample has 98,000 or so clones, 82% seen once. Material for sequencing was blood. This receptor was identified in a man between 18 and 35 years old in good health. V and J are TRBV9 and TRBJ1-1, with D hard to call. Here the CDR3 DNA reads TGTGCCAGCAGCGTAGCGGGGATTGGCACTGAAGCTTTCTTT. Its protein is CASSVAGIGTEAFF.